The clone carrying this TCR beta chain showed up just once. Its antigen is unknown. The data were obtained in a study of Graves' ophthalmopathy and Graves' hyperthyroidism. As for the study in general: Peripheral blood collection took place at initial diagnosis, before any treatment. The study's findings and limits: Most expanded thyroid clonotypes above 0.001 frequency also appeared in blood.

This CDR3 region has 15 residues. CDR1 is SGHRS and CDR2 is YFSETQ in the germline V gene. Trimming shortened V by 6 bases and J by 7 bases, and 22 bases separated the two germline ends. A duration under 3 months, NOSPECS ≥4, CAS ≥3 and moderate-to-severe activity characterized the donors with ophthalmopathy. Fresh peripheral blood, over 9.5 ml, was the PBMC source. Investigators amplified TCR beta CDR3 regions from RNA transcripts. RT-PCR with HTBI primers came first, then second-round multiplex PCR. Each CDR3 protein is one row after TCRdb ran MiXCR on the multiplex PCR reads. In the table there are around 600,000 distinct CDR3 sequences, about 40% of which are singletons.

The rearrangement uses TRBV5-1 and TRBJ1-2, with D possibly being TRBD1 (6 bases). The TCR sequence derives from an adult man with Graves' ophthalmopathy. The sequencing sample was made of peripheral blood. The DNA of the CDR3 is TGCGCCAGCACCCAAGACGCCAGGGGATCTAGTGGCTACACCTTC. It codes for CASTQDARGSSGYTF.